The T cell receptor beta chain described here comes from a study of identical twins. Study-wide results and caveats: Models underestimated how often monozygotic twins shared out-of-frame TCR alpha.

TCRdb reprocessed the 5' RACE reads via MiXCR and lists one record per CDR3 protein. The table records a few hundred thousand distinct CDR3 sequences, about 15% of them present only once. Each donor was a healthy Caucasian. In its sample, this clonotype was seen a few times. Its antigen is undetermined. Another study also made use of these data, one on yellow fever vaccine responses in identical twins.

Sequenced sample: CD4+ T cells sorted from blood. The TCR originated in a woman aged 18 to 35 in good health.

The CDR3 bases are TGCAGTGCTAGATTGCCGCTGGGGGGAGATGAGCAGTTCTTC. Translation gives CSARLPLGGDEQFF. The chain recombines TRBV20-1 with TRBJ2-1, with a weak D call TRBD2 (6 bases). This CDR3 is built from 14 residues. V was cut by 2 bases and J by 8 bases, with 16 bases left in between. Germline lookup yields CDR1 DFQATT and CDR2 SNEGSKA (reference sequence).